One sample yielded the 23 T cell receptor beta chains listed below, sequenced in a study of T-cell reconstitution after alpha-beta-depleted transplantation in children. TCRbeta library preparation incorporated unique molecular identifiers. A single record per CDR3 protein comes from TCRdb applying MiXCR to the PCR reads. The data contain 400,000 to 500,000 distinct CDR3 sequences, roughly a tenth of them singletons. The sequencing used PBMCs from the stem cell graft donor, collected from the stem cell graft. Receptors were obtained from a human donor who donated a stem cell graft to a child with acute myeloid leukemia.

This clonotype was seen only a few times. The chain uses TRBV5-5 and TRBJ2-2; the match to TRBD2 covers 13 bases. Per the germline V gene, CDR1 is SGHKS and CDR2 is YYEKEE (reference sequence). The junction had 5 bases not matched to a gene; V was cut back by 4 bases and J by 5 bases. The CDR3 loop spans 16 amino acids. The CDR3 loop is CASSKGLAGRTGELFF. CDR3 sequence (DNA): TGTGCCAGCAGCAAGGGACTAGCGGGACGAACCGGGGAGCTGTTTTTT.

The chain joins TRBV12-3 or TRBV12-4 to TRBJ1-2, with TRBD1 identical over 7 bases. The trim removed 5 bases at V and 8 bases at J, leaving 17 bases unmatched. The CDR3 length is 16 residues. The CDR3 nucleotides read TGTGCCAGCAGTCCGAACATTCTAGACAGGGTTGTCGGCTACACCTTC. It specifies CASSPNILDRVVGYTF.

This clonotype was detected a few times. J is TRBJ2-2 and V is TRBV5-1, with a possible D match to TRBD2 (5 bases). Germline CDR1 is SGHRS and CDR2 is YFSETQ. This CDR3 has 14 amino acids. With 5 bases removed from V and 3 bases from J, the gap between germline ends came to 11 bases. In DNA, the CDR3 is TGCGCCAGCAGGCGGGCGTGGGACACCGGGGAGCTGTTTTTT. Protein sequence: CASRRAWDTGELFF.

This clonotype was picked up a small number of times. The gene calls are TRBV3-1 and TRBJ2-7, with TRBD2 matching over 8 bases. CDR3 length: 13 amino acids. The V gene's germline CDR1 is LGHDT and CDR2 YNNKEL (reference sequence). Germline trimming cut 4 bases from V and 3 bases from J; bases unmatched to any gene: 2. In DNA form, the CDR3 reads TGTGCCAGCAGCCTGGGACTAGTCTACGAGCAGTACTTC. As protein: CASSLGLVYEQYF.

In its sample, this clonotype was seen a few times. The gene calls are TRBV9 and TRBJ2-5, with 7 bases fitting TRBD1. Per the germline V gene, CDR1 is SGDLS and CDR2 is YYNGEE. CDR3 length: 16 residues. V lost 2 bases to trimming and J lost 1 base; unmatched junction nucleotides: 8. The CDR3 sequence: CASSVEPGTVQETQYF. The CDR3 DNA is TGTGCCAGCAGCGTGGAGCCCGGGACAGTCCAAGAGACCCAGTACTTC.

Many counts were recorded for this clonotype. The rearrangement uses TRBV18 and TRBJ2-3, with D possibly being TRBD1 (7 bases). The V and J ends lost 4 bases and 4 bases respectively, with 15 bases between them. The CDR3 has 15 amino acids. Germline V gene sequence: CDR1 KGHSH, CDR2 LQKENI. CDR3 coding DNA: TGTGCCAGCTCACGCCAGGGGGGCGGCGCAGATACGCAGTATTTT. It is translated as CASSRQGGGADTQYF.

About this clonotype itself: The missing conserved phenylalanine or tryptophan at the end of this CDR3 makes a read error likely. The rearrangement uses TRBV20-1 and TRBJ2-1; no clear D gene. V shed 3 bases and J shed 7 bases, with 10 bases lying between them. Germline CDR1 and CDR2: DFQATT and SNEGSKA (reference sequence). CDR3 size: 12 residues. CDR3 nucleotides: TGCAGTGCTAGTCTGCGTTGGAATGAGCAGTTCTTG. The encoded protein is CSASLRWNEQFL.

This chain uses TRBV6-2 or TRBV6-3 with TRBJ2-2, with 7 bases identical to TRBD1. CDR3 size: 16 residues. Germline V gene lookup returns CDR1 MNHEY and CDR2 SVGEGT. With V trimmed by 5 bases and J by 0 bases, 6 bases remained unmatched. Here the CDR3 reads CASSRPTGTNTGELFF. The CDR3 DNA sequence: TGTGCCAGCAGTCGACCGACAGGGACGAACACCGGGGAGCTGTTTTTT.

This clonotype was recorded at least ten times. The CDR3 loop reads CASSLAGGQTYEQYV. The CDR3 region has the DNA TGTGCCAGCAGCTTAGCCGGGGGCCAGACCTACGAGCAGTACGTC. The chain employs TRBV7-8 and TRBJ2-7; either TRBD1 or TRBD2 may fit D (6 bases each). This CDR3 has 15 residues. Germline V gene sequence: CDR1 SGHVS, CDR2 FQNEAQ. Trimming took 0 bases from V and 2 from J, leaving 11 bases between them.

This clonotype was observed a few times. The chain recombines TRBV13 with TRBJ2-7; a weak D match, TRBD1 (6 bases). CDR3 length: 15 amino acids. The V gene's germline CDR1 is PRHDT and CDR2 FYEKMQ (reference sequence). V was clipped by 0 bases and J by 7 bases, with 16 bases between them. CDR3 DNA: TGTGCCAGCAGCTTAGGAAGACAGGCCACGGGGGAGCAGTACTTC. It codes for CASSLGRQATGEQYF.

The gene calls are TRBV5-1 and TRBJ2-5; weak D call: TRBD2 (5 bases). Trimming left V 1 base short and J 2 bases short, with 12 bases between. CDR1 and CDR2 from the germline V gene are SGHRS and YFSETQ. The CDR3 runs 15 residues. CDR3 in DNA: TGCGCCAGCAGCTTGTCAGCGACTAAGCAAGAGACCCAGTACTTC. Amino acid sequence: CASSLSATKQETQYF.

On this clonotype itself: A much larger clone differs from this one at a single base, so this may be a read error. V usage is TRBV13 and J usage is TRBJ2-1; D tentatively reads TRBD1 or TRBD2 (5 bases each). Germline-derived CDR1 and CDR2 are PRHDT and FYEKMQ (reference sequence). The CDR3 spans 12 residues. The chain's CDR3 is CASSLGGDEHFF. The CDR3 DNA reads as TGTGCCAGCAGCTTAGGGGGGGATGAGCACTTCTTC.

This clonotype was counted a single time. The chain links TRBV5-8 to TRBJ2-7, with 7 positions matching TRBD2. The trim removed 3 bases at V and 7 bases at J, leaving 4 bases unmatched. Germline CDR1 SGHTS, CDR2 YDEGEE. This CDR3 comprises 12 residues. This chain's CDR3 is CASSYSSGEQYV. CDR3 DNA: TGTGCCAGCAGCTATAGTAGCGGGGAGCAGTACGTC.

The rearrangement links TRBV2 to TRBJ1-2, with D uncertain. V was clipped by 4 bases and J by 1 base, with 4 bases between them. The CDR3 runs 12 residues. Looked up from germline, CDR1 is SNHLY and CDR2 is FYNNEI. DNA of the CDR3: TGTGCCAGCAGTGGGGTTAACTATGGCTACACCTTC. Translation gives CASSGVNYGYTF.

The sample holds many counts of this clonotype. The chain is built from TRBV10-1 and TRBJ2-1, with no clear D. Trimming removed 4 bases from V and 10 bases from J, with 11 bases in between. This CDR3 contains 12 residues. CDR1 is WNHNN and CDR2 is SYGVQD in the germline V gene (reference sequence). The chain's CDR3 is CASSGTPWEQFF. The CDR3 coding sequence is TGCGCCAGCAGTGGGACCCCCTGGGAGCAGTTCTTC.

This clonotype was picked up a small number of times. This chain connects TRBV29-1 to TRBJ2-1; tentatively, D is TRBD1 (5 bases). Trimming pared 4 bases from V and 4 bases from J, leaving 8 bases between. The CDR3 covers 12 residues. Germline values: CDR1 SQVTM, CDR2 ANQGSEA. CDR3 nucleotides: TGCAGCGTTGTTCCAGGGTACAATGAGCAGTTCTTC. Protein sequence: CSVVPGYNEQFF.

The chain is built from TRBV25-1 and TRBJ2-3; TRBD2 agrees at 8 bases. CDR3 length: 16 residues. J lost 6 bases, V lost 5 bases, and 13 bases had no gene match. Germline V CDR1 and CDR2: MGHDK, SYGVNS. CDR3: CASSPGRGTRPDTQYF. The CDR3 coding sequence is TGTGCCAGCAGTCCGGGTAGAGGGACTAGACCCGATACGCAGTATTTT. The variable domain in full, with the rest retrieved from reference TRBV25-1 and TRBJ2-3, is EADIYQTPRYLVIGTGKKITLECSQTMGHDKMYWYQQDPGMELHLIHYSYGVNSTEKGDLSSESTVSRIRTEHFPLTLESARPSHTSQYLCASSPGRGTRPDTQYFGPGTRLTVL.

V gene TRBV6-2 or TRBV6-3 combines with J gene TRBJ2-1; 9 bases are a match to TRBD1. The CDR3 length is 16 residues. Germline CDR1 reads MNHEY; CDR2 reads SVGEGT. The trim removed 6 bases at V and 9 bases at J, leaving 15 bases unmatched. Here the CDR3 reads CASSKSSRDRGVEQFF. The CDR3 DNA sequence: TGTGCCAGCAGCAAGTCGTCCCGCGACAGGGGGGTTGAGCAGTTCTTC.

The chain recombines TRBV6-1 with TRBJ2-3; possibly TRBD1 for D (6 bases). Between the trimmed V and J ends, which lost 2 bases and 3 bases, there was a span of 12 bases. Germline lookup yields CDR1 MNHNS and CDR2 SASEGT. The CDR3 runs 15 residues. CDR3 nucleotide sequence: TGTGCCAGCAGTGAAACCCAGGGGTCGACAGATACGCAGTATTTT. Translating gives CASSETQGSTDTQYF.

This rearrangement joins TRBV6-5 to TRBJ2-3, with D possibly matching TRBD2 (6 bases). Trimming removed 0 bases from V and 0 bases from J, with 13 bases in between. CDR1 and CDR2 from the germline V gene are MNHEY and SVGAGI. This CDR3 has 17 amino acids. CDR3 nucleotides: TGTGCCAGCAGTTACTCGGAATCGAGCGGGAGCACAGATACGCAGTATTTT. As protein: CASSYSESSGSTDTQYF.

This chain connects TRBV6-1 to TRBJ1-6; D perhaps matches TRBD1 (5 bases). The CDR3 loop spans 14 amino acids. The germline V gene encodes CDR1 MNHNS and CDR2 SASEGT. V lost 6 bases to trimming and J lost 7 bases, with 13 bases between them. In DNA form, the CDR3 reads TGTGCCAGCAGCCGAGACAGATTGAATTCACCCCTCCACTTT. It is translated as CASSRDRLNSPLHF.

This clonotype has at least ten counts. V is TRBV29-1 and J is TRBJ1-2; tentatively, D is TRBD1 (6 bases). The CDR3 has 12 amino acids. The V gene's germline CDR1 is SQVTM and CDR2 ANQGSEA. Trimming took 5 bases from V and 2 from J, leaving 9 bases between them. CDR3 residues: CSVSTGNYGYTF. In DNA, the CDR3 is TGCAGCGTTTCCACAGGGAACTATGGCTACACCTTC. Looking up the rest from reference TRBV29-1 and TRBJ1-2 gives the full variable domain: SAVISQKPSRDICQRGTSLTIQCQVDSQVTMMFWYRQQPGQSLTLIATANQGSEATYESGFVIDKFPISRPNLTFSTLTVSNMSPEDSSIYLCSVSTGNYGYTFGSGTRLTVV.

The table lists this clonotype with many counts. CDR3 sequence reads: CASSPTSGGAGANVLTF. The DNA for the CDR3 is TGTGCCAGCAGCCCGACTAGCGGGGGGGCTGGGGCCAACGTCCTGACTTTC. V usage is TRBV6-1 and J usage is TRBJ2-6; 14 positions agree with TRBD2. This CDR3 is built from 17 residues. In germline, CDR1 is MNHNS, CDR2 SASEGT. The V and J ends lost 6 bases and 2 bases, in that order; junction bases with no gene match: 3.